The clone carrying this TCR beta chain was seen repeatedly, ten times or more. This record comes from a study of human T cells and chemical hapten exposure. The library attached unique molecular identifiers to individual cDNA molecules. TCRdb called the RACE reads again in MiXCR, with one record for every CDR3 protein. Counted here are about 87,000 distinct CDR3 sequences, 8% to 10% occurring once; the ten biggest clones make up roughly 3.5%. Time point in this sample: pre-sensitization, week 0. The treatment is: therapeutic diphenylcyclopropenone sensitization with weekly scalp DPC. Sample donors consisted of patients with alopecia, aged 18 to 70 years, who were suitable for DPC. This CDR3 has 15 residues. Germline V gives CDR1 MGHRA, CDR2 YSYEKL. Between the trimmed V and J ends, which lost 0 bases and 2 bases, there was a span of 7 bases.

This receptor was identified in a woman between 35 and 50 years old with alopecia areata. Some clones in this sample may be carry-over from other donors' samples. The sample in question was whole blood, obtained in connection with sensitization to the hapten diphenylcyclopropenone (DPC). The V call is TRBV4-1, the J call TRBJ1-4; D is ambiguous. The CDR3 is CASSQDRGTNEKLFF. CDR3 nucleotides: TGCGCCAGCAGCCAAGATCGGGGTACTAATGAAAAACTGTTTTTT.